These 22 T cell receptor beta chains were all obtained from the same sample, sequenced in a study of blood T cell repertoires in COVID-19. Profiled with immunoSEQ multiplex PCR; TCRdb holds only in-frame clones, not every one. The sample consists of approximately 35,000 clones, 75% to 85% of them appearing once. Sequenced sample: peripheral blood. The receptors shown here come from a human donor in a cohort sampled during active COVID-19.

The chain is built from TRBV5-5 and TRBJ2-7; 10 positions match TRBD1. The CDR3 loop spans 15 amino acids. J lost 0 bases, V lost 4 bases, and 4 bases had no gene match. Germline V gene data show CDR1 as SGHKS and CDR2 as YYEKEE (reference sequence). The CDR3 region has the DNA TGTGCCAGCAGCGCGGGACAGGGGACCTCCTACGAGCAGTACTTC. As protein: CASSAGQGTSYEQYF.

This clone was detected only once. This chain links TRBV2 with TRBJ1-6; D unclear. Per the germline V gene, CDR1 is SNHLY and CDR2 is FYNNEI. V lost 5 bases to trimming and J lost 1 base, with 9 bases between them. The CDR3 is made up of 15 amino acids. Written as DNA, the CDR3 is TGTGCCAGCAGTCAGGTTCGATCCTATAATTCACCCCTCCACTTT. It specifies CASSQVRSYNSPLHF.

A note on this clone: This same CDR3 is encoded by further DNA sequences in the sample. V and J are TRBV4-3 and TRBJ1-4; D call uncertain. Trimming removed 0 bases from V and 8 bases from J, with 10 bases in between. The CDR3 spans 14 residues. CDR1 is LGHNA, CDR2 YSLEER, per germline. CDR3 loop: CASSQETGGEKLFF. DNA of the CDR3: TGCGCCAGCAGCCAAGAGACCGGAGGGGAAAAACTGTTTTTT.

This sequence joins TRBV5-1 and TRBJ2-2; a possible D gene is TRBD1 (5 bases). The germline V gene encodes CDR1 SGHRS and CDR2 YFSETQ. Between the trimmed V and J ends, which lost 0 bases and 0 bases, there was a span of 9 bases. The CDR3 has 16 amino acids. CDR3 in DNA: TGCGCCAGCAGCTTGGTAGGGGTAGCGAACACCGGGGAGCTGTTTTTT. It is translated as CASSLVGVANTGELFF. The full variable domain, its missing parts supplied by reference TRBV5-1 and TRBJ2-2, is KAGVTQTPRYLIKTRGQQVTLSCSPISGHRSVSWYQQTPGQGLQFLFEYFSETQRNKGNFPGRFSGRQFSNSRSEMNVSTLELGDSALYLCASSLVGVANTGELFFGEGSRLTVL.

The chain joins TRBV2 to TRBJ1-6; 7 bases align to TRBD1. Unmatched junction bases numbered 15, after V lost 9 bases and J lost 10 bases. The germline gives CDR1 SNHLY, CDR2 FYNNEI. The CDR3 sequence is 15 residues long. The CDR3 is CARASGGRGNSPLHF. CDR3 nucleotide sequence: TGTGCCAGGGCTTCTGGGGGCAGGGGGAACTCACCCCTCCACTTT.

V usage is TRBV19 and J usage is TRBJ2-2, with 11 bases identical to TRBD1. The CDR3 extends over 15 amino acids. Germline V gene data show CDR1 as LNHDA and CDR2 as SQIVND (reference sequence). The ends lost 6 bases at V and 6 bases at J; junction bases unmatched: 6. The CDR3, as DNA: TGTGCCAGTAGCTACCGGGACAGGGGGTCCGGGGAGCTGTTTTTT. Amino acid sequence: CASSYRDRGSGELFF.

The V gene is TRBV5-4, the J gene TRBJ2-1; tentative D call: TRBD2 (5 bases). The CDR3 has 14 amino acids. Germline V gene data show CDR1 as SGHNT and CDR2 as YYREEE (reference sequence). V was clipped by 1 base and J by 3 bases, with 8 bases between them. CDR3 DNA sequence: TGTGCCAGCAGCTTGTACGGGGACTACAATGAGCAGTTCTTC. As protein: CASSLYGDYNEQFF.

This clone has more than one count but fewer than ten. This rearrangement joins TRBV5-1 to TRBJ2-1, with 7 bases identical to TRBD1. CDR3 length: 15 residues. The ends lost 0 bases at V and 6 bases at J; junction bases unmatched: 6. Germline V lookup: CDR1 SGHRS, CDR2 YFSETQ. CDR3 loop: CASSLVRGILNEQFF. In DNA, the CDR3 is TGCGCCAGCAGCTTGGTCAGGGGGATTCTCAATGAGCAGTTCTTC. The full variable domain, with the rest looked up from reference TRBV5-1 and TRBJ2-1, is KAGVTQTPRYLIKTRGQQVTLSCSPISGHRSVSWYQQTPGQGLQFLFEYFSETQRNKGNFPGRFSGRQFSNSRSEMNVSTLELGDSALYLCASSLVRGILNEQFFGPGTRLTVL.

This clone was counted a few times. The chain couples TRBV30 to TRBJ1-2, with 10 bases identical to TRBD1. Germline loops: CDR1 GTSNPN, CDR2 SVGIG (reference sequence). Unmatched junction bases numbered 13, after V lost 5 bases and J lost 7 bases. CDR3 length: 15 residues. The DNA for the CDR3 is TGTGCCTGGGCGACAGGGGGCGCCGGACAGGGTGGCTACACCTTC. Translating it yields CAWATGGAGQGGYTF. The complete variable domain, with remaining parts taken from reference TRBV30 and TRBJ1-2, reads SQTIHQWPATLVQPVGSPLSLECTVEGTSNPNLYWYRQAAGRGLQLLFYSVGIGQISSEVPQNLSASRPQDRQFILSSKKLLLSDSGFYLCAWATGGAGQGGYTFGSGTRLTVV.

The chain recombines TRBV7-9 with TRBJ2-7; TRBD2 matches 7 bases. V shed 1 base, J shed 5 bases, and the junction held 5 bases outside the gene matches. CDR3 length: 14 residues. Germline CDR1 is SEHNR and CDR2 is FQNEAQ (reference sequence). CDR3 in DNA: TGTGCCAGCAGCTTAGGAGCGGGGAGCGACGAGCAGTACTTC. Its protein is CASSLGAGSDEQYF.

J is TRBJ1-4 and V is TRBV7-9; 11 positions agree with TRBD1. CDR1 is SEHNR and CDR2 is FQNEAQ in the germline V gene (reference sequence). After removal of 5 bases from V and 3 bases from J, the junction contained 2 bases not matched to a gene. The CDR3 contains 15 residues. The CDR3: CASSPGQGANEKLFF. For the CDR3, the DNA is TGTGCCAGCAGCCCGGGACAGGGGGCTAATGAAAAACTGTTTTTT.

The chain's CDR3 is CARSSPPGRWGDEQFF. CDR3 bases: TGTGCCAGAAGCTCCCCCCCGGGTCGTTGGGGGGATGAGCAGTTCTTC. The gene calls are TRBV7-5 and TRBJ2-1; the DNA was not compared with TRBD2, the D call given in the table. TRBV7-5 counts as a pseudogene. The CDR3 is 16 amino acids.

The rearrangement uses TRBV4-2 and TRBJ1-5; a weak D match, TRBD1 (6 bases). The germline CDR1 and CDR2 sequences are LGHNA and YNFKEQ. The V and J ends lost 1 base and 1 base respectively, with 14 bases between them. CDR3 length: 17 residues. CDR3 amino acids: CASSQGANRASNQPQHF. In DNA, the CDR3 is TGTGCCAGCAGCCAAGGGGCGAACAGGGCGAGCAATCAGCCCCAGCATTTT.

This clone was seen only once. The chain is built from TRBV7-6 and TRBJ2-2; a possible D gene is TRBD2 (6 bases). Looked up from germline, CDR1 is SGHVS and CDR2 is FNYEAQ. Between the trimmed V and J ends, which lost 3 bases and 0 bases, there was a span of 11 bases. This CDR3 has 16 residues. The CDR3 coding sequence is TGTGCCAGCAGCTTTGGCGGGGCTTCGAACACCGGGGAGCTGTTTTTT. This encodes CASSFGGASNTGELFF. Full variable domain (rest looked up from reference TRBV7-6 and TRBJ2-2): GAGVSQSPRYKVTKRGQDVALRCDPISGHVSLYWYRQALGQGPEFLTYFNYEAQQDKSGLPNDRFSAERPEGSISTLTIQRTEQRDSAMYRCASSFGGASNTGELFFGEGSRLTVL.

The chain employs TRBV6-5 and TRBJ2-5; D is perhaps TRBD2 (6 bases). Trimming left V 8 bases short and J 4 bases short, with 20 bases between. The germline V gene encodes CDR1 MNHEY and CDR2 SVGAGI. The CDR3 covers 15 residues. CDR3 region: CASGDWGSVGETQYF. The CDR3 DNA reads TGTGCCAGCGGGGACTGGGGAAGCGTTGGAGAGACCCAGTACTTC.

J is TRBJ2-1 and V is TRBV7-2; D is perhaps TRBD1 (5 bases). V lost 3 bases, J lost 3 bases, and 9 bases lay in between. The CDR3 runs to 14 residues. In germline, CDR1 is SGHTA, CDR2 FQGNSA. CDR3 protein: CASSFQQGYNEQFF. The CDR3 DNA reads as TGTGCCAGCAGCTTCCAGCAGGGCTACAATGAGCAGTTCTTC.

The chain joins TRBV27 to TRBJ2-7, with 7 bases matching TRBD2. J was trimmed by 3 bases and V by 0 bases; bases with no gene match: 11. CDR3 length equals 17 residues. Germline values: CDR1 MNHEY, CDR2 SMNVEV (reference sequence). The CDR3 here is CASSLSRGFKGHYEQYF. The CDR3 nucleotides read TGTGCCAGCAGTTTATCGCGGGGGTTCAAAGGGCACTACGAGCAGTACTTC.

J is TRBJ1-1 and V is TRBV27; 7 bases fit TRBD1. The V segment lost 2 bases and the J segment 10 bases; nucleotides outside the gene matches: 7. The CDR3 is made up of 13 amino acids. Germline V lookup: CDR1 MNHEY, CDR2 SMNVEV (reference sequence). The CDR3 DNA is TGTGCCAGCAGTTTACAACAGGGGAGTAGAGCTTTCTTT. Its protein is CASSLQQGSRAFF.

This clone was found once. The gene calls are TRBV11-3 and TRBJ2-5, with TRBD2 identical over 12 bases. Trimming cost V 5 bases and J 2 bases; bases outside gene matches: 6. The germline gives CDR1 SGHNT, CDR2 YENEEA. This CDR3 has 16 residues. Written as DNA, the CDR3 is TGTGCCAGCAGCCCTGGACTAGCGGGGATACAAGAGACCCAGTACTTC. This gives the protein CASSPGLAGIQETQYF.

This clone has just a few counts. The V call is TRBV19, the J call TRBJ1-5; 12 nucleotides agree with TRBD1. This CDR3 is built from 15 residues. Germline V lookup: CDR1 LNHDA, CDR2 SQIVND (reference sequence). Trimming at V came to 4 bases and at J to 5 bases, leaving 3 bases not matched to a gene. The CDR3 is CASSTGTGGDQPQHF. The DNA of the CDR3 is TGTGCCAGTAGTACGGGGACAGGGGGCGATCAGCCCCAGCATTTT. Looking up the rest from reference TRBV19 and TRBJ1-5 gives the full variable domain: DGGITQSPKYLFRKEGQNVTLSCEQNLNHDAMYWYRQDPGQGLRLIYYSQIVNDFQKGDIAEGYSVSREKKESFPLTVTSAQKNPTAFYLCASSTGTGGDQPQHFGDGTRLSIL.

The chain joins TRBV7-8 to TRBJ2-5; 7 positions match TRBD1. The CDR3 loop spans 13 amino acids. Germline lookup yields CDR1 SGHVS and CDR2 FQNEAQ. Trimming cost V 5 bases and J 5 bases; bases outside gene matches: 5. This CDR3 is CASSRQGSETQYF. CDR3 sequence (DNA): TGTGCCAGCAGCCGACAGGGAAGCGAGACCCAGTACTTC.

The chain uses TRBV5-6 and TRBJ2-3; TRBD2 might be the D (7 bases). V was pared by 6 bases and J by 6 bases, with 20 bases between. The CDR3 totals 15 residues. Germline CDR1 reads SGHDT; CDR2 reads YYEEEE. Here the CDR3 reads CASTPRWGGPDTQYF. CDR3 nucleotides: TGTGCCAGCACCCCCCGATGGGGGGGCCCCGATACGCAGTATTTT.